Here is one T cell receptor (beta chain) with its context. TCRdb's table, derived via immunoSEQ multiplex PCR, lists solely in-frame clones and lacks some. The sample holds about 40,000 clones; roughly 81% are singletons and the top ten take about 15%. The data belong to a study of OX40 agonist ivuxolimab in advanced cancers. The CDR3 runs 15 residues. In germline, CDR1 is PRHDT, CDR2 FYEKMQ (reference sequence). Trimming took 2 bases from V and 6 from J, leaving 13 bases between them. The sequences come from CD4+ or CD8+ T cells sorted from blood, collected in a trial of the OX40 agonist ivuxolimab. The TCR originated in an adult with an advanced solid tumor such as melanoma, head and neck, liver or kidney cancer. The chain employs TRBV13 and TRBJ2-2, with D possibly matching TRBD1 (6 bases). The CDR3 protein is CASSLKTGIAGELFF. Here the CDR3 DNA reads TGTGCCAGCAGCTTAAAAACAGGGATCGCCGGGGAGCTGTTTTTT.